This T cell receptor (beta chain) was obtained from a study of T cells after yellow fever vaccination. Study context: It was SMART-Seq v4 Ultra Low Input that prepared the fractions with low cell numbers.

CDR1 is LGHNA, CDR2 YSLEER, per germline. CDR3 length: 15 amino acids. V was pared by 0 bases and J by 6 bases, with 12 bases between. A few counts support this clonotype. The target antigen is unknown. 5'RACE template switching generated TCR cDNA, adding a universal primer site and UMIs. TCRdb recomputed calls from the 5' RACE reads with MiXCR, one row per CDR3 protein. The table has 300,000 to 400,000 distinct CDR3 sequences, over 8% seen once. Whole-study findings and limits: Although most clonotypes did not, a small share appeared in both CD4 and CD8 compartments. Booster samples showed a return of most primary-vaccination clones (approximately 95% CD4, 80% to 90% CD8).

The clonotype was recovered from a man younger than 35 who received the YFV17D yellow fever vaccine. This sequence joins TRBV4-3 and TRBJ1-5; D perhaps matches TRBD1 (6 bases). Sequenced here: PBMCs, sampled on the day of the first yellow fever vaccination. The CDR3: CASSQEAGAGQPQHF. The DNA for the CDR3 is TGCGCCAGCAGCCAAGAGGCAGGGGCGGGTCAGCCCCAGCATTTT.